Presented here are 18 T cell receptor beta chains from one specimen sequenced in a study of blood T cell repertoires in COVID-19. Here immunoSEQ multiplex PCR was the method, and the copy in TCRdb shows in-frame clones only, minus some. The sample yields some 250,000 clones, approximately 90% seen once. Sample: PBMCs or T cells enriched from blood (not recorded which). These TCRs come from a human donor in a cohort exposed to, infected with or recovered from COVID-19 (not recorded which). The donor label of this sample is uncertain.

The rearrangement links TRBV12-3 or TRBV12-4 to TRBJ1-5, with D maybe TRBD1 (5 bases). The V end lost 3 bases, the J end lost 3 bases, and 6 bases lay between the germline ends. This CDR3 spans 13 amino acids. CDR3 DNA: TGTGCCAGCAGTTTGACAGTCAATCAGCCCCAGCATTTT. Amino acid sequence: CASSLTVNQPQHF.

This sequence joins TRBV7-9 and TRBJ2-1; 15 nucleotides align to TRBD2. Losses at the gene ends were 3 bases for V and 7 bases for J; bases not matched to a gene: 7. Germline values: CDR1 SEHNR, CDR2 FQNEAQ (reference sequence). This CDR3 is 17 amino acids long. CDR3 region: CASSLGGLAGGPNEQFF. CDR3 sequence (DNA): TGTGCCAGCAGCTTGGGCGGACTAGCGGGGGGGCCAAATGAGCAGTTCTTC.

The chain links TRBV18 to TRBJ1-1; possible D gene TRBD1, 5 bases. Germline-derived CDR1 and CDR2 are KGHSH and LQKENI. V was trimmed by 3 bases and J by 3 bases, leaving 14 bases between them. CDR3 length equals 15 residues. The CDR3: CASSPLLTRDTEAFF. The CDR3 bases are TGTGCCAGCTCACCCCTCCTGACCAGGGACACTGAAGCTTTCTTT.

The chain joins TRBV7-9 to TRBJ1-1; 10 bases line up with TRBD1. The CDR3 contains 15 residues. Germline loops: CDR1 SEHNR, CDR2 FQNEAQ (reference sequence). Trimming cost V 5 bases and J 1 base; bases outside gene matches: 4. CDR3 sequence (DNA): TGTGCCAGCAGCGGCGGGACAGGGGCGAACACTGAAGCTTTCTTT. It is translated as CASSGGTGANTEAFF.

The chain links TRBV11-2 to TRBJ2-5; 8 bases are a match to TRBD1. The CDR3 runs to 13 residues. With V trimmed by 5 bases and J by 6 bases, 5 bases remained unmatched. Germline V gives CDR1 SGHAT, CDR2 FQNNGV. The CDR3 sequence is CASSPDRVKTQYF. For the CDR3, the DNA is TGTGCCAGCAGCCCGGACAGGGTAAAGACCCAGTACTTC.

The CDR3, as DNA: TGTGCCAGCAGACGGTACTCTGGAAACACCATATATTTT. Translation: CASRRYSGNTIYF. V gene TRBV5-8 combines with J gene TRBJ1-3; unclear D gene. With 5 bases removed from V and 0 bases from J, the gap between germline ends came to 6 bases. CDR3 length: 13 residues. The germline gives CDR1 SGHTS, CDR2 YDEGEE.

The chain is built from TRBV7-9 and TRBJ2-7; 9 nucleotides line up with TRBD1. The J segment lost 3 bases and the V segment lost 2 bases, leaving 11 bases of the junction unmatched. The CDR3 spans 17 residues. CDR1 is SEHNR, CDR2 FQNEAQ, per germline (reference sequence). The CDR3 DNA sequence: TGTGCCAGCAGCTTAAGACCCCCGGGACAGGGTGTCTACGAGCAGTACTTC. Protein product: CASSLRPPGQGVYEQYF.

The chain uses TRBV9 and TRBJ1-2; 8 bases fit TRBD1. CDR3 length: 16 amino acids. Trimming at V came to 2 bases and at J to 4 bases, leaving 10 bases not matched to a gene. CDR1 and CDR2 (germline): SGDLS, YYNGEE. CDR3 in DNA: TGTGCCAGCAGCGTGAACGGGCAGGGGGCGTTCTATGGCTACACCTTC. Its protein is CASSVNGQGAFYGYTF.

This clone has only one observation. This CDR3 is CASSYVGQGVKNEQFF. The CDR3 nucleotides read TGTGCCAGCAGTTACGTGGGACAAGGGGTAAAAAATGAGCAGTTCTTC. The genes are TRBV6-5 and TRBJ2-1; weak D call: TRBD1 (6 bases). This CDR3 has 16 amino acids. V was pared by 2 bases and J by 7 bases, with 18 bases between. CDR1 and CDR2 from the germline V gene are MNHEY and SVGAGI.

V and J are TRBV12-3 or TRBV12-4 and TRBJ1-5, with D tentatively TRBD1 (6 bases). The CDR3 runs to 13 residues. Trimming left V 7 bases short and J 8 bases short, with 15 bases between. The CDR3 loop reads CASTLGGEEPQHF. The CDR3 coding sequence is TGTGCCAGCACCCTAGGGGGGGAAGAGCCCCAGCATTTT.

This chain links TRBV10-2 with TRBJ1-2, with TRBD1 matching over 8 bases. V shed 8 bases, J shed 4 bases, and the junction held 6 bases outside the gene matches. Germline V gene lookup returns CDR1 WSHSY and CDR2 SAAADI. The CDR3 covers 13 residues. CDR3 sequence reads: CASGQGRTYGYTF. In DNA, the CDR3 is TGCGCCAGCGGACAGGGTCGAACCTATGGCTACACCTTC.

The chain employs TRBV11-3 and TRBJ1-3, with D maybe TRBD1 (6 bases). The CDR3 length is 14 residues. Germline V gives CDR1 SGHNT, CDR2 YENEEA. V shed 2 bases and J shed 2 bases, with 7 bases lying between them. The CDR3 nucleotides are TGTGCCAGCAGCTTACAGGGGCCTGGAAACACCATATATTTT. Translated: CASSLQGPGNTIYF.

The rearrangement uses TRBV4-1 and TRBJ2-7; D unresolved. The CDR3 spans 15 residues. The V end lost 4 bases, the J end lost 6 bases, and 19 bases lay between the germline ends. Germline V CDR1 and CDR2: MGHRA, YSYEKL. The CDR3 region is CASSPVPVGRLEQYF. DNA for the CDR3: TGCGCCAGCAGCCCTGTCCCAGTGGGCAGGCTCGAGCAGTACTTC.

The rearrangement joins TRBV29-1 to TRBJ1-1; D may be TRBD1 (6 bases). The CDR3 has 12 amino acids. V was clipped by 7 bases and J by 4 bases, with 13 bases between them. The germline gives CDR1 SQVTM, CDR2 ANQGSEA. For the CDR3, the DNA is TGCAGCGGAGGGCGGGGGGCCACTGAAGCTTTCTTT. This translates into CSGGRGATEAFF.

The chain carries TRBV18 and TRBJ1-4; D ambiguous. Germline V gene data show CDR1 as KGHSH and CDR2 as LQKENI. The CDR3 contains 14 residues. V was cut by 3 bases and J by 1 base, with 6 bases left in between. This chain's CDR3 is CASSPGRTNEKLFF. CDR3 in DNA: TGTGCCAGCTCACCGGGCAGAACTAATGAAAAACTGTTTTTT.

CDR3 DNA: TGTGCCAGCAGTGGTCGGGATAACTATGGCTACACCTTC. This gives the protein CASSGRDNYGYTF. V gene TRBV6-2 or TRBV6-3 combines with J gene TRBJ1-2; D remains unclear. The CDR3 is 13 amino acids. The germline V gene encodes CDR1 MNHEY and CDR2 SVGEGT. The V gene lost 5 bases and the J gene lost 1 base, with 8 bases spanning the gap.

V usage is TRBV5-5 and J usage is TRBJ1-2; D perhaps matches TRBD1 (5 bases). The CDR3 consists of 17 residues. V gave up 1 base and J gave up 14 bases, with 30 bases separating them. CDR1 is SGHKS and CDR2 is YYEKEE in the germline V gene (reference sequence). Written as DNA, the CDR3 is TGTGCCAGCAGCTTGAGGGGTCCAGGGTTCGCCCAATCCCTTTGTACCTTC. Encoded protein: CASSLRGPGFAQSLCTF.

The gene calls are TRBV27 and TRBJ1-6, with D unclear. Trimming removed 5 bases at V and 0 bases at J, with 17 bases between. CDR1 is MNHEY and CDR2 is SMNVEV in the germline V gene (reference sequence). The CDR3 covers 18 residues. For the CDR3, the DNA is TGTGCCAGCAGTAGCCTCGGGAAGGGCAGCTCCTATAATTCACCCCTCCACTTT. It encodes CASSSLGKGSSYNSPLHF.